Reported below is one TCR beta chain. The data belong to a study of blood T cell repertoires in COVID-19. Study in general: Some COVID-19 samples were acute and others convalescent; all came from the United States, Italy and Spain.

Clones were sequenced by immunoSEQ multiplex PCR, and TCRdb holds only the in-frame ones, with some missing. The repertoire holds approximately 78,000 clones, with 90% to 95% as singletons. Trimming left V 3 bases short and J 8 bases short, with 17 bases between. The CDR3 is 15 residues long. CDR1 LNHDA and CDR2 SQIVND come from the germline V gene (reference sequence). Followed longitudinally, the Seattle patients had been enrolled during active infection. The chain is built from TRBV19 and TRBJ2-1, with D perhaps matching TRBD2 (6 bases). Sequencing was done on a sample of peripheral blood. The TCR sequence derives from a man aged 50-59 years with COVID-19, enrolled during active disease. CDR3 protein: CASSIMEGLLDEQFF. DNA for the CDR3: TGTGCCAGTAGTATCATGGAGGGCCTCTTGGATGAGCAGTTCTTC.